This T cell receptor (beta chain) was obtained from a study of T cell responses to AZD1222 COVID-19 vaccine. The study's findings and limits: The number of AZD1222 recipients seropositive at baseline was only five to seven. Possibly, clonal diversity was underestimated; donors were largely white British and included more females.

Sequencing used immunoSEQ multiplex PCR; TCRdb keeps in-frame clones, though not all of them. The sample holds 100,000 to 150,000 clones, 85% to 90% seen once. Comments on this clone: Its antigen is currently unknown.

The specimen was peripheral blood, collected on day 0 of AZD1222 vaccination. The receptor's source is an adult in good health.

CDR3 nucleotide sequence: TGTGCCAGCAGTTACGGATTTGGGAGTCAGCCCCAGCATTTT. Translating gives CASSYGFGSQPQHF. This sequence joins TRBV6-2 or TRBV6-3 and TRBJ1-5; D call uncertain. CDR3 length equals 14 residues. The V gene lost 2 bases and the J gene lost 6 bases, with 11 bases spanning the gap. Per the germline V gene, CDR1 is MNHEY and CDR2 is SVGEGT.